These 30 T cell receptor beta chains came from one sample sequenced in a study of blood T cell repertoires in COVID-19. Sequencing used immunoSEQ multiplex PCR; TCRdb keeps in-frame clones, though not all of them. The table includes around 140,000 clones, about 88% detected once. What was sequenced was peripheral blood. Receptor source: a woman at least 80 years old with acute or convalescent COVID-19.

This clone is a singleton in its sample. This sequence joins TRBV5-6 and TRBJ1-6; 7 bases align to TRBD1. Germline-derived CDR1 and CDR2 are SGHDT and YYEEEE. Trimming took 6 bases from V and 10 from J; bases not matched to a gene: 16. CDR3 length equals 16 residues. The CDR3 protein is CASTTMEGAPGSPLHF. CDR3 in DNA: TGTGCCAGCACCACGATGGAGGGGGCGCCGGGATCACCCCTCCACTTT. Complete variable domain (other parts from reference TRBV5-6 and TRBJ1-6): DAGVTQSPTHLIKTRGQQVTLRCSPKSGHDTVSWYQQALGQGPQFIFQYYEEEERQRGNFPDRFSGHQFPNYSSELNVNALLLGDSALYLCASTTMEGAPGSPLHFGNGTRLTVT.

Regarding this clone: The same CDR3 arises from other DNA sequences in this sample as well. The rearrangement links TRBV19 to TRBJ1-6; D gene ambiguous. The CDR3 has 14 amino acids. The germline V and J ends were trimmed by 2 bases and 5 bases, with 7 bases remaining between them. CDR1 is LNHDA, CDR2 SQIVND, per germline (reference sequence). The CDR3 loop is CASSIRQNNSPLHF. For the CDR3, the DNA is TGTGCCAGTAGTATACGACAAAATAATTCACCCCTCCACTTT.

In DNA form, the CDR3 reads TGCGCCAGCACCGACCCAGGGGTCGATGAGCAGTTCTTC. It codes for CASTDPGVDEQFF. The chain has TRBV10-1 and TRBJ2-1; weak D call: TRBD1 (6 bases). CDR1 WNHNN and CDR2 SYGVQD come from the germline V gene (reference sequence). The CDR3 is 13 residues long. The V end was cut by 7 bases, the J end by 8 bases, with 15 bases between.

The J gene is TRBJ2-3, the V gene TRBV6-2 or TRBV6-3; TRBD2 aligns across 13 bases. CDR1 and CDR2 from the germline V gene are MNHEY and SVGEGT. The V segment lost 6 bases and the J segment 0 bases; nucleotides outside the gene matches: 15. The CDR3 runs to 20 residues. Here the CDR3 DNA reads TGTGCCAGCAGCCGGCGATCGGGACTAGCGGGGACTGCTAGCACAGATACGCAGTATTTT. Amino acids: CASSRRSGLAGTASTDTQYF.

V is TRBV7-2 and J is TRBJ1-2, with 8 bases that match TRBD1. J gave up 4 bases and V 5 bases, and 21 bases lay outside the gene matches. Germline CDR1 and CDR2: SGHTA and FQGNSA. This CDR3 region has 19 residues. The CDR3 sequence is CASSPTAGQGATNPYGYTF. The CDR3 nucleotides read TGTGCCAGCAGCCCAACCGCTGGCCAGGGGGCGACAAACCCCTATGGCTACACCTTC.

V and J are TRBV7-2 and TRBJ2-5; D might be TRBD1 (5 bases). The CDR3 is 13 amino acids. Trimming left V 5 bases short and J 0 bases short, with 7 bases between. CDR1 SGHTA and CDR2 FQGNSA come from the germline V gene. The CDR3 nucleotides read TGTGCCAGCAGCGGCAGGGACCAAGAGACCCAGTACTTC. As protein: CASSGRDQETQYF.

Regarding this clone: The sample has other DNA sequences that encode this CDR3 too. The V and J genes are TRBV19 and TRBJ1-1; D remains ambiguous. V was trimmed by 3 bases and J by 0 bases, leaving 5 bases between them. There are 13 residues in the CDR3. Germline V gives CDR1 LNHDA, CDR2 SQIVND (reference sequence). CDR3 in amino acids: CASSISVNTEAFF. Written as DNA, the CDR3 is TGTGCCAGTAGTATTTCTGTGAACACTGAAGCTTTCTTT.

The chain joins TRBV4-3 to TRBJ2-1; 10 nucleotides match TRBD2. V dropped 3 bases and J dropped 8; count of bases not matched to a gene: 7. This CDR3 is built from 15 residues. Per the germline V gene, CDR1 is LGHNA and CDR2 is YSLEER. The CDR3 DNA is TGCGCCAGCAGCCAGCTAGCGGGAGATTCGGATGAGCAGTTCTTC. Residues: CASSQLAGDSDEQFF.

In this sample, this clone turned up once. The chain has TRBV3-1 (or the pseudogene TRBV3-2) and TRBJ2-7; D unresolved. Germline CDR1 is LGHDT and CDR2 is YNNKEL (reference sequence). The V and J ends lost 3 bases and 0 bases respectively, with 6 bases between them. The CDR3 loop spans 13 amino acids. The CDR3 spells CASSQRSSYEQYF. The CDR3 DNA follows: TGTGCCAGCAGCCAGCGTAGCTCCTACGAGCAGTACTTC.

The CDR3 here is CAWSTTSGTGDTQYF. CDR3 sequence (DNA): TGTGCCTGGAGTACAACTAGCGGGACTGGGGATACGCAGTATTTT. This sequence joins TRBV30 and TRBJ2-3; 10 nucleotides line up with TRBD2. This CDR3 region has 15 residues. Trimming cost V 2 bases and J 6 bases; bases outside gene matches: 8. Germline CDR1 and CDR2: GTSNPN and SVGIG (reference sequence).

The chain is built from TRBV3-1 (or the pseudogene TRBV3-2) and TRBJ1-5; possibly TRBD1 for D (6 bases). The CDR3 spans 15 residues. Trimming shortened V by 4 bases and J by 3 bases, and 13 bases separated the two germline ends. The germline CDR1 and CDR2 sequences are LGHDT and YNNKEL (reference sequence). CDR3 in amino acids: CASSLDSSFNQPQHF. CDR3 sequence (DNA): TGTGCCAGCAGCCTGGACAGTAGCTTCAATCAGCCCCAGCATTTT.

This clone appeared a single time. The V and J genes are TRBV20-1 and TRBJ1-4; D ambiguous. Germline V gives CDR1 DFQATT, CDR2 SNEGSKA (reference sequence). The V and J ends lost 3 bases and 11 bases respectively, with 10 bases between them. The CDR3 covers 11 residues. For the CDR3, the DNA is TGCAGTGCTAGTGACCAGAAGAAACTGTTTTTT. This encodes CSASDQKKLFF.

The CDR3 nucleotides are TGTGCCAGTAGCAGTACCGGACTAGCGGGAGTGTACACCGGGGAGCTGTTTTTT. Translation gives CASSSTGLAGVYTGELFF. The chain recombines TRBV19 with TRBJ2-2; 13 bases line up with TRBD2. Losses at the gene ends were 6 bases for V and 3 bases for J; bases not matched to a gene: 10. The CDR3 sequence is 18 residues long. Germline CDR1 reads LNHDA; CDR2 reads SQIVND (reference sequence).

Written as DNA, the CDR3 is TGTGCCAGCAGCGTATACGGACAGGGGGAGGGCTATGGCTACACCTTC. This sequence encodes CASSVYGQGEGYGYTF. The chain is built from TRBV7-2 and TRBJ1-2, with TRBD1 matching over 10 bases. V lost 5 bases and J lost 4; bases outside the gene matches: 10. CDR1 SGHTA and CDR2 FQGNSA come from the germline V gene. The CDR3 loop spans 16 amino acids. Filled out from reference TRBV7-2 and TRBJ1-2, the complete variable domain reads GAGVSQSPSNKVTEKGKDVELRCDPISGHTALYWYRQSLGQGLEFLIYFQGNSAPDKSGLPSDRFSAERTGGSVSTLTIQRTQQEDSAVYLCASSVYGQGEGYGYTFGSGTRLTVV.

This clone appeared once. The chain is built from TRBV13 and TRBJ2-3, with 10 bases lining up with TRBD2. V shed 4 bases, J shed 2 bases, and the junction held 9 bases outside the gene matches. Germline CDR1 reads PRHDT; CDR2 reads FYEKMQ (reference sequence). The CDR3 extends over 17 amino acids. The CDR3 DNA reads as TGTGCCAGCAGCTCCCTCGGACTAGCGGATCTCACAGATACGCAGTATTTT. It encodes CASSSLGLADLTDTQYF.

V usage is TRBV29-1 and J usage is TRBJ1-2; D possibly corresponds to TRBD1 (5 bases). CDR3 length equals 12 residues. The V and J ends lost 4 bases and 7 bases respectively, with 13 bases between them. The germline V gene encodes CDR1 SQVTM and CDR2 ANQGSEA. CDR3 amino acids: CSVGEGRGGYTF. In DNA, the CDR3 is TGCAGCGTTGGGGAGGGGCGGGGTGGCTACACCTTC. Complete variable domain (other parts from reference TRBV29-1 and TRBJ1-2): SAVISQKPSRDICQRGTSLTIQCQVDSQVTMMFWYRQQPGQSLTLIATANQGSEATYESGFVIDKFPISRPNLTFSTLTVSNMSPEDSSIYLCSVGEGRGGYTFGSGTRLTVV.

The chain links TRBV9 to TRBJ2-7, with 8 bases matching TRBD2. In germline, CDR1 is SGDLS, CDR2 YYNGEE. Germline trimming cut 3 bases from V and 2 bases from J; bases unmatched to any gene: 4. The CDR3 length is 14 residues. The chain's CDR3 is CASSGGLGPYEQYF. As DNA, the CDR3 is TGTGCCAGCAGCGGGGGACTAGGCCCCTACGAGCAGTACTTC.

The chain is built from TRBV5-8 and TRBJ1-6; D is ambiguous. CDR1 and CDR2 from the germline V gene are SGHTS and YDEGEE. This CDR3 region has 15 residues. Trimming pared 4 bases from V and 11 bases from J, leaving 19 bases between. CDR3 in DNA: TGTGCCAGCAGCAAGCAGCGAGTCTTCGACCCACCCCTCCACTTT. It yields the protein CASSKQRVFDPPLHF.

This sequence joins TRBV21-1 and TRBJ1-4. TRBV21-1 is shown as a pseudogene. The CDR3 length is 10 residues. CDR3 coding DNA: TGTGCCAGCAGCATCGCGAAACTGTTTTTT. Residues: CASSIAKLFF.

This chain links TRBV19 with TRBJ2-4; 9 bases fit TRBD1. The CDR3 contains 13 residues. Per germline, CDR1 LNHDA and CDR2 SQIVND (reference sequence). V was clipped by 4 bases and J by 14 bases; unmatched bases: 9. CDR3 in amino acids: CASSTQPGDREYF. DNA of the CDR3: TGTGCCAGTAGTACTCAGCCAGGGGACAGGGAGTACTTC.

The rearrangement joins TRBV18 to TRBJ2-7, with 7 bases matching TRBD1. The CDR3 runs to 13 residues. Germline V gene lookup returns CDR1 KGHSH and CDR2 LQKENI. V trimming: 4 bases; J trimming: 5 bases; junction bases outside the gene matches: 5. The CDR3 nucleotides read TGTGCCAGCTCACACCGACAGGGCGACGAGCAGTACTTC. It specifies CASSHRQGDEQYF.

CDR3 region: CASSSRGRGYYNEQFF. CDR3 coding DNA: TGTGCCAGCAGCTCCAGGGGGCGCGGCTACTACAATGAGCAGTTCTTC. The chain employs TRBV5-6 and TRBJ2-1; 8 positions agree with TRBD1. J gave up 3 bases and V 3 bases, and 8 bases lay outside the gene matches. Per the germline V gene, CDR1 is SGHDT and CDR2 is YYEEEE. There are 16 residues in the CDR3.

The chain uses TRBV3-1 (or the pseudogene TRBV3-2) and TRBJ1-2, with 10 nucleotides matching TRBD1. The CDR3 spans 15 residues. Germline loops: CDR1 LGHDT, CDR2 YNNKEL (reference sequence). Trimming at V came to 0 bases and at J to 6 bases, leaving 4 bases not matched to a gene. CDR3 protein: CASSQDRDRGHGYTF. The CDR3 nucleotides are TGTGCCAGCAGCCAAGACCGAGACAGGGGGCATGGCTACACCTTC.

This chain connects TRBV4-3 to TRBJ1-1; no clear D gene. The CDR3 runs to 14 residues. Germline-derived CDR1 and CDR2 are LGHNA and YSLEER. V shed 0 bases and J shed 1 base, with 6 bases lying between them. CDR3 protein: CASSQDPWNTEAFF. The CDR3 region has the DNA TGCGCCAGCAGCCAAGATCCATGGAACACTGAAGCTTTCTTT.

The chain carries TRBV9 and TRBJ2-5; 7 bases align to TRBD1. V shed 4 bases and J 4 bases; nucleotides not matched to a gene: 4. This CDR3 has 13 residues. Germline values: CDR1 SGDLS, CDR2 YYNGEE. The CDR3 region has the DNA TGTGCCAGCAGCCGAGGGGGCTCAGAGACCCAGTACTTC. It specifies CASSRGGSETQYF. The whole variable domain, filled in from reference TRBV9 and TRBJ2-5, reads DSGVTQTPKHLITATGQRVTLRCSPRSGDLSVYWYQQSLDQGLQFLIQYYNGEERAKGNILERFSAQQFPDLHSELNLSSLELGDSALYFCASSRGGSETQYFGPGTRLLVL.

This clone was detected only once. The chain uses TRBV6-6 and TRBJ1-6; D perhaps matches TRBD1 (6 bases). This CDR3 is 15 amino acids long. V was shortened by 6 bases and J by 3 bases, with 12 bases between the two germline ends. CDR1 is MNHNY and CDR2 is SVGAGI in the germline V gene (reference sequence). The CDR3 loop reads CASRSNRDYNSPLHF. The CDR3 DNA is TGTGCCAGCAGGTCAAACAGGGACTATAATTCACCCCTCCACTTT.

The genes are TRBV6-5 and TRBJ1-3, with 8 bases matching TRBD1. The V segment lost 5 bases and the J segment 4 bases; nucleotides outside the gene matches: 4. The CDR3 sequence is 14 residues long. Germline CDR1 is MNHEY and CDR2 is SVGAGI. The CDR3 region has the DNA TGTGCCAGCAGTATCAGGGGGCAGGGAAACACCATATATTTT. Translated: CASSIRGQGNTIYF.

The chain joins TRBV7-9 to TRBJ2-7; 13 nucleotides align to TRBD2. V shed 5 bases, J shed 4 bases, and the junction held 5 bases outside the gene matches. CDR1 is SEHNR, CDR2 FQNEAQ, per germline (reference sequence). This CDR3 has 15 amino acids. As DNA, the CDR3 is TGTGCCAGCAGCACAGGACTAGCGGGAGTTTACGAGCAGTACTTC. This gives the protein CASSTGLAGVYEQYF.

This rearrangement joins TRBV7-6 to TRBJ1-2; D call uncertain. The V gene's germline CDR1 is SGHVS and CDR2 FNYEAQ. V was trimmed by 2 bases and J by 4 bases, leaving 8 bases between them. The CDR3 extends over 13 amino acids. The CDR3 reads CASSLTTGYGYTF. CDR3 sequence (DNA): TGTGCCAGCAGCTTAACGACGGGCTATGGCTACACCTTC.

V is TRBV6-1 and J is TRBJ1-6, with 8 nucleotides matching TRBD1. Germline V gene lookup returns CDR1 MNHNS and CDR2 SASEGT. V trimming: 2 bases; J trimming: 5 bases; junction bases outside the gene matches: 2. This CDR3 has 15 residues. The CDR3 protein is CASSEQGANNSPLHF. The CDR3 DNA reads TGTGCCAGCAGTGAACAGGGGGCGAATAATTCACCCCTCCACTTT.